This TCR beta chain emerged from a study of glioma-infiltrating T cells. In the study overall: Samples included WHO grade II oligodendrogliomas or astrocytomas and initial-diagnosis grade IV glioblastomas. Sequencing aimed for about 4.5- to 11-fold coverage of about 920,000 peripheral T cells.

Regarding the study as a whole: Tissue-blood divergence was below expectation in non-neoplastic patients, above in gliomas.

This CDR3 region has 12 residues. Germline lookup yields CDR1 DFQATT and CDR2 SNEGSKA (reference sequence). Trimming shortened V by 3 bases and J by 6 bases, and 11 bases separated the two germline ends. The iRepertoire nested amplicon-rescue multiplex PCR amplified TCR alpha and beta CDR3s from RNA. Via MiXCR, TCRdb re-called the multiplex PCR reads, giving one row per CDR3 protein. The table lists fewer than 500,000 distinct CDR3 sequences, around 45% of them singletons, with around 11% in the top ten. A word on this clonotype: Its antigen is unidentified.

The chain links TRBV20-1 to TRBJ1-2; D is uncertain. This clonotype originated in a human donor with low-grade glioma or glioblastoma, undergoing nonglioma brain surgery, or in good health (not recorded which). Source material: glioma tissue, nonneoplastic brain tissue, or PBMCs (not recorded which). CDR3 DNA: TGCAGTGCTAGGTTCTGGAGCCATGGCTACACCTTC. It translates to CSARFWSHGYTF.